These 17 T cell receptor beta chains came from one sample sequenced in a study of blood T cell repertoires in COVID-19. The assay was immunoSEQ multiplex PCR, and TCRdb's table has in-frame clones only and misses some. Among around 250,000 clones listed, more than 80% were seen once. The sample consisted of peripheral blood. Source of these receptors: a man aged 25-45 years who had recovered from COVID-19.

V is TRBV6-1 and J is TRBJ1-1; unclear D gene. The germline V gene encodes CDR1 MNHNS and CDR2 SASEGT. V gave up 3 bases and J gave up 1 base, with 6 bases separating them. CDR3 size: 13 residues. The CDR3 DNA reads TGTGCCAGCAGTGAGTCCAGGAACACTGAAGCTTTCTTT. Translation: CASSESRNTEAFF.

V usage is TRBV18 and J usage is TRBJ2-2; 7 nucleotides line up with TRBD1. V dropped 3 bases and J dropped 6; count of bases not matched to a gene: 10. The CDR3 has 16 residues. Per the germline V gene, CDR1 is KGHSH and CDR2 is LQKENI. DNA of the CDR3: TGTGCCAGCTCACCCAACAGGGGCGCAGGGGCCGGGGAGCTGTTTTTT. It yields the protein CASSPNRGAGAGELFF.

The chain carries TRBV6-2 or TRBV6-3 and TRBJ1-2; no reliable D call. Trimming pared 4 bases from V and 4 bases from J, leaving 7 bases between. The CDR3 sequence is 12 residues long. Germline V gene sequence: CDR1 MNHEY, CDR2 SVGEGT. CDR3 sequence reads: CASSSYGYGYTF. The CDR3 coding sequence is TGTGCCAGCAGTTCATACGGCTATGGCTACACCTTC.

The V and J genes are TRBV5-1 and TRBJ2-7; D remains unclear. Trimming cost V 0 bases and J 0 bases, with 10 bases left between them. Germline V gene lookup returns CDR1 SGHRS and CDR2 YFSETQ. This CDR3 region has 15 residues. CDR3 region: CASSLGIYSSYEQYF. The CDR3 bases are TGCGCCAGCAGCTTGGGAATCTACAGCTCCTACGAGCAGTACTTC.

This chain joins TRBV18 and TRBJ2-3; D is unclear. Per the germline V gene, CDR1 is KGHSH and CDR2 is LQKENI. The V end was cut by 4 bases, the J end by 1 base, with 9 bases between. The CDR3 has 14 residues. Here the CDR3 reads CASSLKLGTDTQYF. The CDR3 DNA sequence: TGTGCCAGCTCACTTAAGTTAGGCACAGATACGCAGTATTTT.

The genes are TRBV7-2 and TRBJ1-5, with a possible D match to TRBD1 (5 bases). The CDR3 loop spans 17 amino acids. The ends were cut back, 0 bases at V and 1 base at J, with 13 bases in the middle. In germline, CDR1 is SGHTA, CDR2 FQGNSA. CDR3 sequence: CASSLARQGGSNQPQHF. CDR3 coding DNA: TGTGCCAGCAGCTTAGCGCGGCAGGGTGGAAGCAATCAGCCCCAGCATTTT.

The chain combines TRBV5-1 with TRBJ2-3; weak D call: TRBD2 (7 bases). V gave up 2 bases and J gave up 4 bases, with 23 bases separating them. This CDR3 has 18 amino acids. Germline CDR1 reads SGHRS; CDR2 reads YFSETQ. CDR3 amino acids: CASSLMGMGGGLADTQYF. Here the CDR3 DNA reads TGCGCCAGCAGCTTAATGGGGATGGGCGGGGGCCTAGCAGATACGCAGTATTTT.

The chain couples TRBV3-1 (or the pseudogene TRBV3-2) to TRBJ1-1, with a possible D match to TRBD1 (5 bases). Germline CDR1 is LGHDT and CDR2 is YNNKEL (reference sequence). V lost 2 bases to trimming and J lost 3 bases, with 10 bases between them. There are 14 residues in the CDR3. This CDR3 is CASSQNRDYTEAFF. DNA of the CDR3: TGTGCCAGCAGCCAAAACCGGGACTACACTGAAGCTTTCTTT.

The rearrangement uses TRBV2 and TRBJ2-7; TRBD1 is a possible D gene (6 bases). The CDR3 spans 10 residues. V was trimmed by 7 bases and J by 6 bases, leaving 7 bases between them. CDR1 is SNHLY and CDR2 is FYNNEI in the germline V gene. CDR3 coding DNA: TGTGCCAGCACCAGGGGCGAGCAGTACTTC. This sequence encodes CASTRGEQYF.

The CDR3: CASSLQGAINQPQHF. The CDR3 coding sequence is TGTGCCAGCAGCTTACAGGGGGCAATCAATCAGCCCCAGCATTTT. The chain has TRBV5-6 and TRBJ1-5; 9 nucleotides align to TRBD1. V dropped 2 bases and J dropped 3; count of bases not matched to a gene: 3. This CDR3 is built from 15 residues. CDR1 is SGHDT and CDR2 is YYEEEE in the germline V gene.

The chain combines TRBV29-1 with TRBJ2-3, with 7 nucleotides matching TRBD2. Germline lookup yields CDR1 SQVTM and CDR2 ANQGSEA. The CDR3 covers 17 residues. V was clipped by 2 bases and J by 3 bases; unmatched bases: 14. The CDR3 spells CSVEPLRRGTSTDTQYF. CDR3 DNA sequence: TGCAGCGTTGAACCCCTAAGGCGGGGGACCTCAACAGATACGCAGTATTTT.

CDR3 sequence: CASSPDGGGHTEAFF. The CDR3 DNA follows: TGCGCCAGCAGCCCCGATGGGGGCGGACACACTGAAGCTTTCTTT. This chain uses TRBV5-1 with TRBJ1-1; a weak D match, TRBD1 (6 bases). The CDR3 contains 15 residues. CDR1 is SGHRS, CDR2 YFSETQ, per germline. V was clipped by 4 bases and J by 3 bases, with 16 bases between them.

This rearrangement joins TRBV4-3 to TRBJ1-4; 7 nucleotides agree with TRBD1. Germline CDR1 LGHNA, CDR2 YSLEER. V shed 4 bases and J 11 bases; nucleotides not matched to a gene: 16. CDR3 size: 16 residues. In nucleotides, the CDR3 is TGCGCCAGCAGCCGAGGGGGCGGGACGGATATTGGGAAACTGTTTTTT. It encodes CASSRGGGTDIGKLFF.

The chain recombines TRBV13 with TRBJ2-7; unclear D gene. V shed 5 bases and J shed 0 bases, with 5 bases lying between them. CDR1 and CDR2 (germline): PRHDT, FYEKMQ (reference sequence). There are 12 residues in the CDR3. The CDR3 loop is CASSRSSYEQYF. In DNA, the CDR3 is TGTGCCAGCAGCCGCAGCTCCTACGAGCAGTACTTC.

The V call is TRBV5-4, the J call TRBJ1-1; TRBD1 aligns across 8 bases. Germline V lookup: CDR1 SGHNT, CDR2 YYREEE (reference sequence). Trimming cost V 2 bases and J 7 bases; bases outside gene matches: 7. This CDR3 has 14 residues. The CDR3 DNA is TGTGCCAGCAGCTTAAGGACAGGGCCACTTGAAGCTTTCTTT. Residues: CASSLRTGPLEAFF.

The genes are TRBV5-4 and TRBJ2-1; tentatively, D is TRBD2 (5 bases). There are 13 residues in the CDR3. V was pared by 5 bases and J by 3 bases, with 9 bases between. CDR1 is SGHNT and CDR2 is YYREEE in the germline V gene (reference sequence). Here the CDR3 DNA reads TGTGCCAGCAGATATGGAGGCTACAATGAGCAGTTCTTC. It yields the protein CASRYGGYNEQFF.

For the CDR3, the DNA is TGTGCCGTTACAGGGGATTCGGGCACCGGGGAGCTGTTTTTT. Its protein product is CAVTGDSGTGELFF. The chain couples TRBV19 to TRBJ2-2; 7 nucleotides match TRBD1. The germline gives CDR1 LNHDA, CDR2 SQIVND (reference sequence). V lost 11 bases and J lost 4; bases outside the gene matches: 10. This CDR3 is 14 amino acids long.